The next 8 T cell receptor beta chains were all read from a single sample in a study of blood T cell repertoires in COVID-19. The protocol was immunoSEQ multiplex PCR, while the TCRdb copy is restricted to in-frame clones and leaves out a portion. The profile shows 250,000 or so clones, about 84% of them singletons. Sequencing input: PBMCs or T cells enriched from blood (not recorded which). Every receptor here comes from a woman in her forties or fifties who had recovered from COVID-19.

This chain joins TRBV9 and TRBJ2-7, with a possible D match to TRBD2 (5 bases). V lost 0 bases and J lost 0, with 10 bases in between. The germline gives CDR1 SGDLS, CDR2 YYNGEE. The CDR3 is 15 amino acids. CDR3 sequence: CASSVGGSASYEQYF. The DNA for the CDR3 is TGTGCCAGCAGCGTAGGAGGGTCGGCCTCCTACGAGCAGTACTTC.

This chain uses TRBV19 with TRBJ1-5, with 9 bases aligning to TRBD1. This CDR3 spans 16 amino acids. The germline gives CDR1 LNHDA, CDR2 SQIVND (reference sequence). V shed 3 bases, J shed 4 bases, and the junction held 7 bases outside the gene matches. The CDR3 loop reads CASSIRQGGYNQPQHF. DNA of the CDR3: TGTGCCAGTAGTATTAGACAGGGGGGCTATAATCAGCCCCAGCATTTT.

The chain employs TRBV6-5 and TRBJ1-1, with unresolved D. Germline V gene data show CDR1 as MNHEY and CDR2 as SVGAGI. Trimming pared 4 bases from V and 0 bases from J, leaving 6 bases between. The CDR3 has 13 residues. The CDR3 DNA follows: TGTGCCAGCAGTTCTACCGTGAACACTGAAGCTTTCTTT. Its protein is CASSSTVNTEAFF.

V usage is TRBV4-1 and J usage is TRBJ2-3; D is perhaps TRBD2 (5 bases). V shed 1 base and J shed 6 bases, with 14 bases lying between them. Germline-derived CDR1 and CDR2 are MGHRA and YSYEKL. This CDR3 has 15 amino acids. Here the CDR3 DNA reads TGCGCCAGCAGCCAAGCGTGGCGGGCCGGGGATACGCAGTATTTT. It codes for CASSQAWRAGDTQYF.

CDR3 nucleotides: TGTGCCAGCAGGGCTCAGACTAGCACATACAATGAGCAGTTCTTC. It encodes CASRAQTSTYNEQFF. The V gene is TRBV27, the J gene TRBJ2-1; 7 bases line up with TRBD2. This CDR3 comprises 15 residues. Germline V gene lookup returns CDR1 MNHEY and CDR2 SMNVEV (reference sequence). Germline trimming cut 6 bases from V and 4 bases from J; bases unmatched to any gene: 9.

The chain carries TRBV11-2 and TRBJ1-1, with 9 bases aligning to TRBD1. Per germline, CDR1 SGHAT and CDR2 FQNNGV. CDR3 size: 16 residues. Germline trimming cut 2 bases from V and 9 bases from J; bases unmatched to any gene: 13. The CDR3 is CASSLSRGTGTLKAFF. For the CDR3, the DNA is TGTGCCAGCAGCTTAAGTAGGGGGACAGGGACGTTGAAAGCTTTCTTT. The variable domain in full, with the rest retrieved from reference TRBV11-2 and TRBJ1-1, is EAGVAQSPRYKIIEKRQSVAFWCNPISGHATLYWYQQILGQGPKLLIQFQNNGVVDDSQLPKDRFSAERLKGVDSTLKIQPAKLEDSAVYLCASSLSRGTGTLKAFFGQGTRLTVV.

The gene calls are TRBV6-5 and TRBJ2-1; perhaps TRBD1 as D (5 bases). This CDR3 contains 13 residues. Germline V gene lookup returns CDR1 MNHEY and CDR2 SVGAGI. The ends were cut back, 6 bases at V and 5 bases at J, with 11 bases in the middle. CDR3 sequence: CASRQGLHNEQFF. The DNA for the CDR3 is TGTGCCAGCAGGCAGGGTCTCCACAATGAGCAGTTCTTC.

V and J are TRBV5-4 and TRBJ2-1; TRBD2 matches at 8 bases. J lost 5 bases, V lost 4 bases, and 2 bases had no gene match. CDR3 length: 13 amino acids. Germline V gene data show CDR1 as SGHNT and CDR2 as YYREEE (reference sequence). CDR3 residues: CASSTSGNNEQFF. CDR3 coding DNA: TGTGCCAGCAGCACTAGCGGAAACAATGAGCAGTTCTTC.